This T cell receptor beta chain was captured in a study of OX40 agonist ivuxolimab in advanced cancers. Study results and limitations: Clonal expansion was seen in CD4+ and CD8+ blood T cells by week 6 at 0.1 to 3.0 mg/kg.

Germline V gives CDR1 SSHAT, CDR2 FNYEAQ (reference sequence). The CDR3 has 15 residues. Some clones are missing from TCRdb's copy, which holds only in-frame ones; the method was immunoSEQ multiplex PCR. This table has 55,000 to 80,000 clones, around 80% appearing once. Points on this clone: As yet, its antigen is unknown. Sequence at one end of the junction differs from germline and may be a read error.

The V call is TRBV7-7, the J call TRBJ2-3; 9 positions agree with TRBD2. Here the sequenced sample was CD4+ or CD8+ T cells sorted from blood, taken in a trial of the OX40 agonist ivuxolimab. This TCR came from an adult with an advanced solid tumor such as melanoma, head and neck, liver or kidney cancer. Written as DNA, the CDR3 is TGTGCTAGCAGCCCTAGCGGGGCGATCACAGATACGCAGTATTTT. Amino acid sequence: CASSPSGAITDTQYF.